The rows below give T cell receptor beta chains drawn from one sample of a study of beta chain features in type 1 diabetes. Profiled with immunoSEQ multiplex PCR; TCRdb holds only in-frame clones, not every one. In the table there are 53,000 or so clones, about 60% of which are singletons. Sample: stem cell memory CD4+ T cells from blood. Every receptor here comes from a woman aged 30 to 39 with type 1 diabetes. CDR3s leave out the opening cysteine and the closing phenylalanine or tryptophan. The order of the fields is CDR3 protein, V gene, D gene. The D gene is left open where the match is weak.

cdr3_aa: ASRWGGAMNTEAF; v_call: TRBV5-1; d_call: -
cdr3_aa: ASSWTGGTGELF; v_call: TRBV6-4; d_call: TRBD1
cdr3_aa: ATSPREKETQY; v_call: TRBV15; d_call: -
cdr3_aa: ASSLVGYRGQYNEQF; v_call: TRBV5-1; d_call: TRBD1
cdr3_aa: ATGQGAGQPQH; v_call: TRBV30; d_call: TRBD1
cdr3_aa: SVELAGSTDTQY; v_call: TRBV29-1; d_call: -
cdr3_aa: ASSLRGQGIIQPQH; v_call: TRBV7-8; d_call: TRBD1
cdr3_aa: ASSYGQGGYGYT; v_call: TRBV6-5; d_call: TRBD1
cdr3_aa: ASSLGLAGGANEQF; v_call: TRBV5-1; d_call: TRBD2
cdr3_aa: ASSLSDYGYT; v_call: TRBV11-3; d_call: -
cdr3_aa: ASSQNRGGDQPQH; v_call: TRBV2; d_call: TRBD1
cdr3_aa: ASSNGADADNEQF; v_call: TRBV28; d_call: -
cdr3_aa: ASVVQGGNTEAF; v_call: TRBV10-2; d_call: -
cdr3_aa: SVEYAGGNADTQY; v_call: TRBV29-1; d_call: -
cdr3_aa: ASSFGAGGIYGYT; v_call: TRBV27; d_call: -
cdr3_aa: ASSPYRDRAYEQY; v_call: TRBV18; d_call: TRBD1
cdr3_aa: ASRRTSAYEQY; v_call: TRBV28; d_call: TRBD2
cdr3_aa: ASSLKLGGEKLF; v_call: TRBV2; d_call: -
cdr3_aa: ASSLGMTNEKLF; v_call: TRBV5-6; d_call: -
cdr3_aa: AIAGVSNQPQH; v_call: TRBV10-3; d_call: -
cdr3_aa: AISEDWEGAF; v_call: TRBV10-3; d_call: -
cdr3_aa: ASTGGSTDTQY; v_call: TRBV2; d_call: -
cdr3_aa: ASRPAGYSYEQY; v_call: TRBV28; d_call: TRBD2
cdr3_aa: ASSLGAGYGYT; v_call: TRBV13; d_call: -
cdr3_aa: ASSLGGRETQY; v_call: TRBV28; d_call: -
cdr3_aa: ASSPREVGNEQF; v_call: TRBV11-2; d_call: TRBD2
cdr3_aa: ASSAGGTGDEKLF; v_call: TRBV5-4; d_call: TRBD1
cdr3_aa: ASSPRSGTGLTLYGYT; v_call: TRBV7-9; d_call: TRBD1
cdr3_aa: ASSQALFTSGAYNEQF; v_call: TRBV4-1; d_call: TRBD2
cdr3_aa: ASSPGQSSYEQY; v_call: TRBV19; d_call: TRBD1
cdr3_aa: ASSSVGTRFYNEQF; v_call: TRBV28; d_call: TRBD2
cdr3_aa: AISQTSGTPYEQY; v_call: TRBV10-3; d_call: TRBD2
cdr3_aa: ASSGDSAPGELF; v_call: TRBV2; d_call: -
cdr3_aa: ASSKHWQGARETQY; v_call: TRBV21-1; d_call: -
cdr3_aa: ASSLRGGGYNEQF; v_call: TRBV7-9; d_call: -
cdr3_aa: ASSKEYRQGAETQY; v_call: TRBV21-1; d_call: -
cdr3_aa: ASSYGRGTSWRY; v_call: TRBV6-6; d_call: TRBD1
cdr3_aa: ASSLGGLRDDFNTQY; v_call: TRBV7-6; d_call: -
cdr3_aa: ASSYDSEAF; v_call: TRBV5-1; d_call: -
cdr3_aa: ASSSPGQGNEQY; v_call: TRBV27; d_call: TRBD1
cdr3_aa: ASSFGTGVGETQY; v_call: TRBV7-9; d_call: TRBD1
cdr3_aa: ASSPTSGSYNEQF; v_call: TRBV7-2; d_call: -
cdr3_aa: ATRGGAEQF; v_call: TRBV6-5; d_call: -
cdr3_aa: ASSLGLAGGMDTQY; v_call: TRBV7-2; d_call: TRBD2
cdr3_aa: ASSFAGGQNIQY; v_call: TRBV5-1; d_call: TRBD2
cdr3_aa: ASGQVAGVNEQF; v_call: TRBV5-6; d_call: TRBD2
cdr3_aa: ASSPRQGPTEAF; v_call: TRBV5-1; d_call: -
cdr3_aa: AWSVGGLAYEQY; v_call: TRBV30; d_call: -
cdr3_aa: ASSFQGVTQY; v_call: TRBV28; d_call: -
cdr3_aa: ASSFSPAYNEQF; v_call: TRBV11-2; d_call: -
cdr3_aa: ASSIGTLKQADTQY; v_call: TRBV19; d_call: -
cdr3_aa: ASSLLRQGHGYT; v_call: TRBV28; d_call: TRBD1
cdr3_aa: ASSVGRASGSPNEQF; v_call: TRBV9; d_call: TRBD2